This T cell receptor beta chain was identified in a study of identical twins (dated by TCRdb to the mid-2010s). Notes on the research overall: To test whether fetal clonotypes persist, this study deep-sequenced TCR alpha and beta repertoires from monozygotic twins, from unrelated adults of various ages, and from cord blood. To rule out contamination, the twin experiments were replicated at different times with different library preparation protocols.

Library preparation employed 5' RACE. Data came from an Illumina HiSeq 2000. Template switching introduced a universal primer binding site; the final cDNA contained a unique molecular identifier, enabling accurate counting of TCR cDNA molecules. Specific primers in the conserved constant-segment region were used to synthesize first-strand cDNA for the TCR alpha and beta chains. To control for contamination, every cDNA library was double barcoded, receiving both a SMART-Mk sample barcode and Illumina barcodes. Two successive PCR steps introduced TruSeq adapter sequences along with Illumina sample barcodes. Sequencing of the TCR alpha and beta cDNA libraries was done on the Illumina HiSeq platform using custom primers. Per the authors' processing: MiGEC processed the raw reads to extract unique molecular identifiers, while MiXCR was used to determine the CDR3 positions. For each individual, recombination models were inferred using an EM algorithm with the repgenHMM and IGoR tools. The analysis of shared clonotypes was done with the tcR package in R, with sharing normalized by the product of cloneset sizes. Out-of-frame nonproductive sequences were analyzed to study raw recombination free of thymic and clonal selection effects. The raw public data were reprocessed by TCRdb itself: fastp quality trimming at Q25, MiXCR clonotype calling, in-frame beta chains only. Merged by CDR3 protein, the rows form single entries marked with the most common genes and DNA. The V and J calls and clone size are TCRdb's, not the authors'. For this sample the table gives some 200,000 distinct CDR3 sequences, of which about 7.5% were detected only once. The ten largest account for approximately 2% of the sample.

This clonotype was seen repeatedly, ten times or more. No antigen is known for it. The input lacks base qualities; no much larger clone sits a single base away. V is shortened by 2 bases, J by 6 bases, and the region joining them spans 10 bases. The germline V gene supplies CDR1 SQVTM and CDR2 ANQGSEA. The CDR3 starts with the cysteine, ends with the phenylalanine, and has 12 residues. Kept here is only the CDR3 DNA, which spans 36 bases and is read in frame from base 1. Study-wide conclusions, independent of this receptor: In monozygotic twins, recombination models systematically underestimated out-of-frame TCR alpha sharing, but the models matched the sharing seen between unrelated individuals. Conclusions relied on cross-sectional statistical analysis, since the same donors could not be followed over many years. Abundant cord blood beta clonotypes carried fewer insertions; young adult naive repertoires showed a weaker similar trend, while memory repertoires showed none. In beta out-of-frame sequences, excess twin sharing was weaker, because having fewer shared sequences lowered the signal-to-noise ratio. Invariant T cells such as MAIT and iNKT could partly confound zero-insertion analyses, although diverse VJ usage argued against such confounding for most clonotypes. Compared with coincidental sharing between unrelated individuals, out-of-frame TCR alpha sequences shared between twins showed an excess of sequences with low generation probability.

Every donor was a healthy Caucasian. The twin cohort consisted of three pairs of female monozygotic twins, all aged roughly 18 to 30 years. Using Miltenyi CD45RO+ enrichment and human naive T-cell isolation kits, memory (CD45RO+) and naive T cells were isolated from PBMC. These data were likewise used in another study, on yellow fever vaccine responses in identical twins. As the second study states: According to the authors, the vaccine-induced T cell response in identical twins seemed to be partly convergent and partly specific to each individual. In the study, vaccine-responding T cell clones were precisely tracked in identical twins.

Here the chain combines TRBV29-1 and TRBJ1-2; the D gene is not confidently resolved. The clonotype was recovered from a woman aged 18-29 years in good health. The source material was memory (CD45RO+) T cells sorted from blood. Reading the label with the study, this specimen's cell subset or site is: CD45RO+ enriched T cells. The DNA sequence reads TGCAGCGTTGAATACGGGCGCGATGGCTACACCTTC. Translated, it gives CSVEYGRDGYTF.